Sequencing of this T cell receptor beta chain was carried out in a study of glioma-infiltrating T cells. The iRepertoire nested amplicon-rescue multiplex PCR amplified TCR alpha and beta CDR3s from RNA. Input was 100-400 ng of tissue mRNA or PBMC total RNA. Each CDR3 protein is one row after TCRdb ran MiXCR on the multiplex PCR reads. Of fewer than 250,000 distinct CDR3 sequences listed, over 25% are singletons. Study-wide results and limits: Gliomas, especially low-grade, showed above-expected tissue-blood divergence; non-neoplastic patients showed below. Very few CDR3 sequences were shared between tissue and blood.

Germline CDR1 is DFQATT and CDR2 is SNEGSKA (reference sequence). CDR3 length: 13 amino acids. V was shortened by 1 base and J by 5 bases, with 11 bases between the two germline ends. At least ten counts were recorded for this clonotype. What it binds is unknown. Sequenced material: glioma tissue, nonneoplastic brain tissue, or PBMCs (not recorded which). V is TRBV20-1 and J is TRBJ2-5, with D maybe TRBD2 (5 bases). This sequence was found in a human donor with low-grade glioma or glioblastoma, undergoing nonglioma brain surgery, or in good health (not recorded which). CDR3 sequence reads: CSARVVAQETQYF. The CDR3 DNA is TGCAGTGCTAGAGTGGTAGCGCAGGAGACCCAGTACTTC.